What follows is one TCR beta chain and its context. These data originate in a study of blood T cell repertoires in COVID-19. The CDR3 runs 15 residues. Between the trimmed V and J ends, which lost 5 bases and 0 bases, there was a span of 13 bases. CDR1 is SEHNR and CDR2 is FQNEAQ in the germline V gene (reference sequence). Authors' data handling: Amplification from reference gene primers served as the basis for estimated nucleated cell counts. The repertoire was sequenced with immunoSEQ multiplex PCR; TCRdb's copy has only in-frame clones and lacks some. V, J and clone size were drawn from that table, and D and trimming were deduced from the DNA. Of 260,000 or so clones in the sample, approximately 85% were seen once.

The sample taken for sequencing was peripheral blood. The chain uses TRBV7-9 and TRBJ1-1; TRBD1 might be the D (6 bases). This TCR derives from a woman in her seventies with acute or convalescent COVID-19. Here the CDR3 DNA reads TGTGCCAGCAGCCCAAGGGGGAGCTTGAACACTGAAGCTTTCTTT. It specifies CASSPRGSLNTEAFF.